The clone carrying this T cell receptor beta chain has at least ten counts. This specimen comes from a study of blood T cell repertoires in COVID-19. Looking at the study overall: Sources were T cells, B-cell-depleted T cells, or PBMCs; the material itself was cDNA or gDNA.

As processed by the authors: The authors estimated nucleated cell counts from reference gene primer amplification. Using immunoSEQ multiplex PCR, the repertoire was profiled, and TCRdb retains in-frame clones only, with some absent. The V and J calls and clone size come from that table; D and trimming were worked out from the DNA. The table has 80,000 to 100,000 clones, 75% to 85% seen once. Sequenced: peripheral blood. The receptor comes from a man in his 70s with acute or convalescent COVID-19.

The CDR3 DNA is TGTGCCAGCAGCCTGACTCGCTCAGCCAAAAACATTCAGTACTTC. Translated: CASSLTRSAKNIQYF. The chain recombines TRBV4-2 with TRBJ2-4; D uncertain. CDR1 is LGHNA and CDR2 is YNFKEQ in the germline V gene. V lost 4 bases and J lost 0, with 10 bases in between. This CDR3 region has 15 residues.